The clone carrying this T cell receptor beta chain occurred a few times. No antigen is known for it. The record originates from a study of T cells after yellow fever vaccination. Overall study findings and caveats: Researchers cautioned that FACS-sorted repertoires could harbor abundant clonotypes contaminating from the bulk population.

V was pared by 2 bases and J by 5 bases, with 9 bases between. This CDR3 spans 12 amino acids. Germline V gene data show CDR1 as DFQATT and CDR2 as SNEGSKA (reference sequence). TCRdb reprocessed the 5' RACE reads with MiXCR, giving one entry per CDR3 protein. The sample contains approximately 260,000 distinct CDR3 sequences, 10% to 15% of which appear only once. This chain links TRBV20-1 with TRBJ2-5; the D gene is possibly TRBD2 (6 bases). The material sequenced was CD4+ T cells sorted from PBMCs, taken 45 days after the yellow fever booster vaccination. The clonotype originates from a man aged 30-40 years who received the YFV17D yellow fever vaccine. CDR3 coding DNA: TGCAGTGCTAGACCCGGGAGCGAGACCCAGTACTTC. It encodes CSARPGSETQYF.